The next 31 T cell receptor beta chains were all read from a single sample in a study of shared clonotypes between healthy human individuals. TCRdb's copy holds only in-frame clones and misses some; the assay was immunoSEQ multiplex PCR. This repertoire shows some 2,500,000 clones, approximately 93% found once; its top ten account for approximately 0.37%. Sequencing was carried out using naive CD4+ T cells from PBMCs. Subset given: CD45RA+ positively selected. The origin of the receptors is a man aged 18 to 35 in good health. Some clones in this sample may be carry-over from other donors' samples.

The chain has TRBV18 and TRBJ2-2; D is unclear. V was pared by 6 bases and J by 7 bases, with 15 bases between. This CDR3 has 14 amino acids. Per germline, CDR1 KGHSH and CDR2 LQKENI. The DNA for the CDR3 is TGTGCCAGCTCTACTTCTACGCGAGGCGGGGAGCTGTTTTTT. Amino acid sequence: CASSTSTRGGELFF.

This clone was observed a single time. This sequence joins TRBV9 and TRBJ2-6; TRBD1 is a possible D gene (5 bases). Trimming left V 3 bases short and J 4 bases short, with 14 bases between. CDR1 is SGDLS and CDR2 is YYNGEE in the germline V gene. The CDR3 is made up of 16 amino acids. The CDR3 DNA is TGTGCCAGCAGCGAGGGGCTAGGGATGGGGGCCAACGTCCTGACTTTC. Its protein is CASSEGLGMGANVLTF.

CDR3 in DNA: TGTGCCAGCAGCCAAGGGGCCGGCGGGCCCCAGCATTTT. It encodes CASSQGAGGPQHF. The J gene is TRBJ1-5, the V gene TRBV14; D is unresolved. Trimming took off 1 base at V and 9 bases at J, with 10 bases between the two ends. Germline assignment: CDR1 SGHDN and CDR2 FVKESK. The CDR3 is 13 residues long.

This clone was detected once. The gene calls are TRBV11-2 and TRBJ1-1, with 10 bases aligning to TRBD1. V was pared by 5 bases and J by 0 bases, with 6 bases of the junction left unmatched. The CDR3 length is 16 residues. Germline V gene lookup returns CDR1 SGHAT and CDR2 FQNNGV. The DNA for the CDR3 is TGTGCCAGCAGCCCGACGACAGGGGGCATGAACACTGAAGCTTTCTTT. Translating gives CASSPTTGGMNTEAFF.

This clone showed up just once. This rearrangement joins TRBV18 to TRBJ1-3; no clear D gene. This CDR3 comprises 14 residues. V lost 3 bases and J lost 2, with 8 bases in between. Germline V gene lookup returns CDR1 KGHSH and CDR2 LQKENI. The CDR3 sequence: CASSPTAAGNTIYF. CDR3 DNA sequence: TGTGCCAGCTCACCGACTGCGGCTGGAAACACCATATATTTT.

In the case of this clone: Other DNA sequences in this specimen translate into the identical CDR3. The V gene is TRBV4-2, the J gene TRBJ2-2, with TRBD2 identical over 10 bases. Germline V gene sequence: CDR1 LGHNA, CDR2 YNFKEQ. The V segment lost 5 bases and the J segment 3 bases; nucleotides outside the gene matches: 9. The CDR3 sequence is 17 residues long. The CDR3 loop reads CASSRRLAGGDTGELFF. As DNA, the CDR3 is TGTGCCAGCAGCAGACGACTAGCGGGCGGAGACACCGGGGAGCTGTTTTTT.

V and J are TRBV5-1 and TRBJ2-5; TRBD2 might be the D (6 bases). Germline CDR1 SGHRS, CDR2 YFSETQ. With 0 bases removed from V and 4 bases from J, the gap between germline ends came to 10 bases. The CDR3 runs 14 residues. Written as DNA, the CDR3 is TGCGCCAGCAGCTTGGCCGAGGGAGGAGAGACCCAGTACTTC. Protein sequence: CASSLAEGGETQYF. Filled out from reference TRBV5-1 and TRBJ2-5, the complete variable domain reads KAGVTQTPRYLIKTRGQQVTLSCSPISGHRSVSWYQQTPGQGLQFLFEYFSETQRNKGNFPGRFSGRQFSNSRSEMNVSTLELGDSALYLCASSLAEGGETQYFGPGTRLLVL.

This chain links TRBV5-8 with TRBJ2-3; 10 bases agree with TRBD2. Germline V gene sequence: CDR1 SGHTS, CDR2 YDEGEE. The CDR3 is made up of 16 amino acids. Trimming at V came to 2 bases and at J to 5 bases, leaving 8 bases not matched to a gene. This CDR3 reads CASSFSASGGLDTQYF. The CDR3 DNA reads TGTGCCAGCAGCTTTTCCGCTAGCGGGGGACTAGATACGCAGTATTTT.

The chain joins TRBV2 to TRBJ1-5; 7 bases line up with TRBD1. CDR1 and CDR2 from the germline V gene are SNHLY and FYNNEI. The ends lost 5 bases at V and 3 bases at J; junction bases unmatched: 13. The CDR3 is 17 amino acids. The CDR3 is CASSNLVGQAYNQPQHF. The CDR3 coding sequence is TGTGCCAGCAGTAATCTGGTAGGACAGGCCTACAATCAGCCCCAGCATTTT.

As concerns this clone: The identical CDR3 is also encoded by other nucleotide sequences in the sample. This sequence joins TRBV28 and TRBJ1-1; 9 positions agree with TRBD1. From germline, CDR1 is MDHEN and CDR2 SYDVKM. This CDR3 is 11 amino acids long. The ends lost 6 bases at V and 11 bases at J; junction bases unmatched: 4. The CDR3 sequence: CASRRTGVAFF. CDR3 bases: TGTGCCAGCAGGCGGACAGGGGTGGCTTTCTTT.

The gene calls are TRBV30 and TRBJ2-7; possible D gene TRBD1, 5 bases. In germline, CDR1 is GTSNPN, CDR2 SVGIG (reference sequence). CDR3 length equals 12 residues. V was trimmed by 2 bases and J by 4 bases, leaving 9 bases between them. CDR3 loop: CAWSIGAYEQYF. The CDR3 DNA is TGTGCCTGGAGTATTGGGGCTTACGAGCAGTACTTC.

The chain carries TRBV6-6 and TRBJ1-5, with TRBD1 identical over 7 bases. CDR3 length: 15 amino acids. CDR1 is MNHNY, CDR2 SVGAGI, per germline (reference sequence). Trimming removed 6 bases from V and 5 bases from J; junction bases left unmatched: 10. The CDR3 loop is CASSLQGTEHQPQHF. The CDR3 DNA reads as TGTGCCAGCAGCTTACAGGGGACAGAACATCAGCCCCAGCATTTT.

As DNA, the CDR3 is TGTGCCAGCAAAGACAGCCTAGTCGCCTACGAGCAGTACTTC. Translating gives CASKDSLVAYEQYF. V and J are TRBV6-5 and TRBJ2-7; tentative D call: TRBD1 (5 bases). The V end was cut by 7 bases, the J end by 2 bases, with 15 bases between. Germline loops: CDR1 MNHEY, CDR2 SVGAGI. There are 14 residues in the CDR3.

The chain uses TRBV2 and TRBJ1-1; a possible D gene is TRBD1 (5 bases). Trimming shortened V by 5 bases and J by 2 bases, and 6 bases separated the two germline ends. CDR3 length equals 12 residues. Germline lookup yields CDR1 SNHLY and CDR2 FYNNEI. The CDR3 DNA follows: TGTGCCAGCAGTACAGGAAACACTGAAGCTTTCTTT. Amino acid sequence: CASSTGNTEAFF.

With respect to this clone: A read error may produce the germline difference seen at one junction end. The J gene is TRBJ1-1, the V gene TRBV30; D is perhaps TRBD1 (5 bases). The CDR3 covers 11 residues. Looked up from germline, CDR1 is GTSNPN and CDR2 is SVGIG (reference sequence). The CDR3: CGWGERTEAFF. CDR3 coding DNA: TGTGGCTGGGGGGAGCGCACTGAAGCTTTCTTT.

Of note for this clone: Other DNA sequences from this sample encode an identical CDR3 as well. The genes are TRBV5-1 and TRBJ2-3; 7 nucleotides align to TRBD2. This CDR3 has 14 amino acids. CDR1 and CDR2 from the germline V gene are SGHRS and YFSETQ. Losses at the gene ends were 0 bases for V and 3 bases for J; bases not matched to a gene: 1. For the CDR3, the DNA is TGCGCCAGCAGCTTGGCGGGGGGAACAGATACGCAGTATTTT. It specifies CASSLAGGTDTQYF.

The V and J genes are TRBV27 and TRBJ2-7; the match to TRBD2 covers 8 bases. This CDR3 has 17 residues. The V and J ends lost 4 bases and 4 bases, in that order; junction bases with no gene match: 15. Germline V lookup: CDR1 MNHEY, CDR2 SMNVEV (reference sequence). Written as DNA, the CDR3 is TGTGCCAGCAGTTCCACGGGACTAGGGAGGACCAATTACGAGCAGTACTTC. Translating it yields CASSSTGLGRTNYEQYF.

The chain joins TRBV27 to TRBJ1-1, with no clear D. Germline values: CDR1 MNHEY, CDR2 SMNVEV (reference sequence). Trimming removed 6 bases from V and 3 bases from J, with 14 bases in between. The CDR3 length is 14 residues. In DNA, the CDR3 is TGTGCCAGCAGATCTACCGGTGCGTACACTGAAGCTTTCTTT. It encodes CASRSTGAYTEAFF.

The chain links TRBV27 to TRBJ2-7, with 8 nucleotides matching TRBD2. The CDR3 runs 14 residues. V dropped 6 bases and J dropped 4; count of bases not matched to a gene: 8. Looked up from germline, CDR1 is MNHEY and CDR2 is SMNVEV (reference sequence). The CDR3 nucleotides are TGTGCCAGCAGGACGAGCGGGAGTAGGTACGAGCAGTACTTC. As protein: CASRTSGSRYEQYF.

The CDR3 sequence is CSASGLATQYF. CDR3 coding DNA: TGCAGTGCTAGTGGTCTGGCTACGCAGTATTTT. The V gene is TRBV20-1, the J gene TRBJ2-3; D is unclear. The CDR3 is made up of 11 amino acids. Germline V gives CDR1 DFQATT, CDR2 SNEGSKA (reference sequence). The V end was cut by 3 bases, the J end by 8 bases, with 9 bases between.

The chain is built from TRBV11-2 and TRBJ2-2; 9 nucleotides agree with TRBD1. CDR3 size: 17 residues. Germline V gene sequence: CDR1 SGHAT, CDR2 FQNNGV. V trimming: 5 bases; J trimming: 2 bases; junction bases outside the gene matches: 9. Here the CDR3 reads CASSRIPGQGNTGELFF. In DNA, the CDR3 is TGTGCCAGCAGCCGTATTCCGGGACAGGGCAACACCGGGGAGCTGTTTTTT.

The chain joins TRBV7-3 to TRBJ2-2; no definite D call. V was cut by 5 bases and J by 4 bases, with 23 bases left in between. The CDR3 extends over 18 amino acids. Germline V gene lookup returns CDR1 SGHTA and CDR2 FQGTGA. DNA for the CDR3: TGTGCCAGCAGCCCCGACCTCGCCGCAGCCGACCTCACCGGGGAGCTGTTTTTT. Amino acids: CASSPDLAAADLTGELFF.

V usage is TRBV7-3 and J usage is TRBJ1-1, with a tentative D call TRBD1 (5 bases). This CDR3 comprises 16 residues. The germline CDR1 and CDR2 sequences are SGHTA and FQGTGA. With 1 base removed from V and 0 bases from J, the gap between germline ends came to 12 bases. CDR3 bases: TGTGCCAGCAGCTTAAGGGGAGTGGGGGTGAACACTGAAGCTTTCTTT. Translation gives CASSLRGVGVNTEAFF.

This rearrangement joins TRBV7-2 to TRBJ2-4; a possible D gene is TRBD1 (6 bases). Germline V gives CDR1 SGHTA, CDR2 FQGNSA. The CDR3 sequence is 14 residues long. V lost 4 bases and J lost 3, with 10 bases in between. CDR3 loop: CASSSRGGKNIQYF. The CDR3 region has the DNA TGTGCCAGCAGCTCCCGAGGGGGCAAAAACATTCAGTACTTC.

V gene TRBV28 combines with J gene TRBJ1-3, with no clear D. V dropped 0 bases and J dropped 3 bases, with 6 bases sitting between them. This CDR3 has 14 residues. Germline V lookup: CDR1 MDHEN, CDR2 SYDVKM. The CDR3 sequence is CASSLWVLGNTIYF. CDR3 DNA sequence: TGTGCCAGCAGTTTATGGGTACTTGGAAACACCATATATTTT.

This chain uses TRBV11-2 with TRBJ1-3; D gene unclear. There are 15 residues in the CDR3. V was pared by 5 bases and J by 8 bases, with 19 bases between. Germline V lookup: CDR1 SGHAT, CDR2 FQNNGV. Here the CDR3 reads CASSAIRGRTHTIYF. The DNA of the CDR3 is TGTGCCAGCAGCGCAATTAGAGGTCGGACCCACACCATATATTTT.

This clone was observed a few times. The genes are TRBV19 and TRBJ1-1; D possibly corresponds to TRBD1 (6 bases). The CDR3 runs 16 residues. Germline CDR1 and CDR2: LNHDA and SQIVND (reference sequence). Trimming stripped 2 bases from V and 0 bases from J, with 13 bases between. The CDR3 region has the DNA TGTGCCAGTAGTATAACCGGGACACAGATGAACACTGAAGCTTTCTTT. It specifies CASSITGTQMNTEAFF.

The chain joins TRBV27 to TRBJ2-7; D might be TRBD2 (5 bases). Germline V gene lookup returns CDR1 MNHEY and CDR2 SMNVEV (reference sequence). Trimming removed 3 bases from V and 4 bases from J, with 16 bases in between. The CDR3 spans 15 residues. The CDR3 sequence is CASSFRLASVYEQYF. CDR3 nucleotide sequence: TGTGCCAGCAGTTTTCGGCTAGCCTCGGTATACGAGCAGTACTTC.

The chain uses TRBV7-2 and TRBJ2-2; D might be TRBD2 (5 bases). V was cut by 0 bases and J by 5 bases, with 10 bases left in between. The length of the CDR3 is 15 residues. The germline V gene has CDR1 SGHTA and CDR2 FQGNSA. CDR3 amino acids: CASSLAGARTGELFF. The DNA for the CDR3 is TGTGCCAGCAGCTTAGCGGGAGCGCGTACCGGGGAGCTGTTTTTT.

J is TRBJ1-2 and V is TRBV28; 9 nucleotides line up with TRBD1. The CDR3 covers 15 residues. Unmatched junction bases numbered 13, after V lost 6 bases and J lost 8 bases. Germline CDR1 is MDHEN and CDR2 is SYDVKM. The CDR3 sequence: CASSPPGDRVGGYTF. The DNA for the CDR3 is TGTGCCAGCAGCCCTCCCGGGGACAGGGTGGGAGGCTACACCTTC.

The gene calls are TRBV4-2 and TRBJ2-7, with 7 positions matching TRBD1. The V gene's germline CDR1 is LGHNA and CDR2 YNFKEQ. The CDR3 extends over 14 amino acids. Trimming at V came to 4 bases and at J to 9 bases, leaving 12 bases not matched to a gene. CDR3 loop: CASSRDRAILAQYF. For the CDR3, the DNA is TGTGCCAGCAGCCGTGACAGGGCGATTCTTGCGCAGTACTTC.